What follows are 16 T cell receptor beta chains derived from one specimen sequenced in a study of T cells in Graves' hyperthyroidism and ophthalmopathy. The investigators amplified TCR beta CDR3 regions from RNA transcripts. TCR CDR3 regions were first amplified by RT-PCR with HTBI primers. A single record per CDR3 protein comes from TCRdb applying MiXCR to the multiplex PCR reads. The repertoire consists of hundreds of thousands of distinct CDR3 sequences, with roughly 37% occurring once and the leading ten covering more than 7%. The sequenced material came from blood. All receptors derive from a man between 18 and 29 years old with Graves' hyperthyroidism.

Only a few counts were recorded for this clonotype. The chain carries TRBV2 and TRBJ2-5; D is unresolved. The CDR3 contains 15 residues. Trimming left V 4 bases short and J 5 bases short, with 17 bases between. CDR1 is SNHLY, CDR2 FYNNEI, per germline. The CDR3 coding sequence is TGTGCCAGCAGTGGAGGACCAGAAGGGTATGAGACCCAGTACTTC. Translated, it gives CASSGGPEGYETQYF.

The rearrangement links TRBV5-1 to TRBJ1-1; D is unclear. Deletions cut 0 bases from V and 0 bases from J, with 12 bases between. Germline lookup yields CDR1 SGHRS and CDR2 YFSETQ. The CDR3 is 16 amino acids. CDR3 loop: CASSLAITTVNTEAFF. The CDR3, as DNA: TGCGCCAGCAGCTTGGCAATTACCACAGTGAACACTGAAGCTTTCTTT.

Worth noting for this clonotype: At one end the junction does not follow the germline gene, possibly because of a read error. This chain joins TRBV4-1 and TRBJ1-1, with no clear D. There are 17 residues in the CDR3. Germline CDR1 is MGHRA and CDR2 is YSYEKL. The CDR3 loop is CASSQDRERALNTEAFF. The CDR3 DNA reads TGTGCCAGCAGCCAAGATCGTGAGAGAGCACTGAACACTGAAGCTTTCTTT.

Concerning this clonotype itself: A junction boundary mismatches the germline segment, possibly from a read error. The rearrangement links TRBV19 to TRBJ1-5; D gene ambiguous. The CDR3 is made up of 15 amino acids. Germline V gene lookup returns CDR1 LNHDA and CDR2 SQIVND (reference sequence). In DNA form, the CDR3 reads TGCGCCAGCAGCCCTCGGCAGTTTAGCAATCAGCCCCAGCATTTT. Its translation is CASSPRQFSNQPQHF.

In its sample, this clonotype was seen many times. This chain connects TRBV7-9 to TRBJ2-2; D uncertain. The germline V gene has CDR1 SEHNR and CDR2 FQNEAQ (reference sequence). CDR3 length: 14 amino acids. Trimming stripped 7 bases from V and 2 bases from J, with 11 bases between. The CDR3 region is CASTLGVNTGELFF. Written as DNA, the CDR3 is TGTGCCAGCACCCTAGGAGTCAACACCGGGGAGCTGTTTTTT.

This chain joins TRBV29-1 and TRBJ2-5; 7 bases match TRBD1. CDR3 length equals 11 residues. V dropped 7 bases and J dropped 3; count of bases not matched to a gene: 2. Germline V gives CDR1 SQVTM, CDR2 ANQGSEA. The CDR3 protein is CSAGQEETQYF. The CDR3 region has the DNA TGCAGCGCTGGACAGGAAGAGACCCAGTACTTC.

CDR3 in amino acids: CASSISGAPGGPYF. The CDR3, as DNA: TGTGCCAGCAGCATTTCCGGGGCCCCCGGAGGTCCGTACTTC. V is TRBV7-2 and J is TRBJ2-7; D could derive from TRBD1 or TRBD2 (5 bases each). Germline-derived CDR1 and CDR2 are SGHTA and FQGNSA. Between the trimmed V and J ends, which lost 5 bases and 12 bases, there was a span of 23 bases. This CDR3 has 14 amino acids.

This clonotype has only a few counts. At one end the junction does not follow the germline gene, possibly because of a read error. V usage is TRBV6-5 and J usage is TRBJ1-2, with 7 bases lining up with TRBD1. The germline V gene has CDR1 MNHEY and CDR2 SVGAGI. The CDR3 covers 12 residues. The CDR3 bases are TGTGCCAGCAGGAACCGACAGGGACGGTGTATATTC. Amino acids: CASRNRQGRCIF.

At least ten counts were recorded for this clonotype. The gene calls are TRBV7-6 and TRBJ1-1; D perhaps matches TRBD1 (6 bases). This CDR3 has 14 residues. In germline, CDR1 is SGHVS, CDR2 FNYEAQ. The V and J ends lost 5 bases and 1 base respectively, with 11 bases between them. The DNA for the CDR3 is TGTGCCAGCAGCATGACAGGACCGAACACTGAAGCTTTCTTT. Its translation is CASSMTGPNTEAFF.

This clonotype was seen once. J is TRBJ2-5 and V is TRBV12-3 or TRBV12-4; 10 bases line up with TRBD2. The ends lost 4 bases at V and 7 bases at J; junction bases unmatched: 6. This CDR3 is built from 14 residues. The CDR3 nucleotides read TGTGCCAGCAGTTACAGCGGGGGGGCTGGGACCCAGTACTTC. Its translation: CASSYSGGAGTQYF.

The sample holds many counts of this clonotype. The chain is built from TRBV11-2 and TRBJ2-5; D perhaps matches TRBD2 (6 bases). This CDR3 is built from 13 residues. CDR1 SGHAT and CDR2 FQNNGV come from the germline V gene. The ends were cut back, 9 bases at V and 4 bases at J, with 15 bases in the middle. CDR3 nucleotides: TGTGCCAGTGGAGGGATGGCTGGAGAGACCCAGTACTTC. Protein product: CASGGMAGETQYF.

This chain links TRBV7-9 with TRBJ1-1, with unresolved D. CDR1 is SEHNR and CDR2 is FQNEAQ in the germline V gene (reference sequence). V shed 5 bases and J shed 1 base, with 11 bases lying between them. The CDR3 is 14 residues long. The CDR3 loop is CASSHTKANTEAFF. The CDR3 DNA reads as TGTGCCAGCAGCCATACCAAAGCGAACACTGAAGCTTTCTTT.

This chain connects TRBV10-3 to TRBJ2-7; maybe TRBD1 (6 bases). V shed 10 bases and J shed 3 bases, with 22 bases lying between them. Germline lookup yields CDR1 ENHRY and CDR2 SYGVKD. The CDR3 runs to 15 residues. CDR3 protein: CASTYTPGQSYEQYF. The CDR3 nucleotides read TGTGCCAGCACCTACACTCCGGGACAAAGCTACGAGCAGTACTTC.

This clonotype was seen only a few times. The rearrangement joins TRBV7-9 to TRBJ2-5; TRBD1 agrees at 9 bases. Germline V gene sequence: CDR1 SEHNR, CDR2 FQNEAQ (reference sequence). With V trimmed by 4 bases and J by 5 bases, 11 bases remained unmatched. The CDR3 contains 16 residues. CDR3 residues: CASSSEVVDRGETQYF. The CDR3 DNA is TGTGCCAGCAGCTCTGAAGTGGTCGACAGGGGGGAGACCCAGTACTTC.

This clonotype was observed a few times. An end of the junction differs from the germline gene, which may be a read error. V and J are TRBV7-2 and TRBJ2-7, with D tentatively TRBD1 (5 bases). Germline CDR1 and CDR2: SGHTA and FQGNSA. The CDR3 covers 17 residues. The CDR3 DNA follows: TGTGCCAGCAACTTAAGTCAGGGCAGGTACGACCTCTACGAGCAGTACTTC. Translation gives CASNLSQGRYDLYEQYF.

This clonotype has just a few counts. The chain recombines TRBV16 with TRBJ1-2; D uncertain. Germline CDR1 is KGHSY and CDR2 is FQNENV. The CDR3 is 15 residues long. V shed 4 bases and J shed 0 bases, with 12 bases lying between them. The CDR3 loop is CASSRFSLANYGYTF. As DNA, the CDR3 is TGTGCCAGCAGCCGATTCTCTCTAGCTAACTATGGCTACACCTTC.